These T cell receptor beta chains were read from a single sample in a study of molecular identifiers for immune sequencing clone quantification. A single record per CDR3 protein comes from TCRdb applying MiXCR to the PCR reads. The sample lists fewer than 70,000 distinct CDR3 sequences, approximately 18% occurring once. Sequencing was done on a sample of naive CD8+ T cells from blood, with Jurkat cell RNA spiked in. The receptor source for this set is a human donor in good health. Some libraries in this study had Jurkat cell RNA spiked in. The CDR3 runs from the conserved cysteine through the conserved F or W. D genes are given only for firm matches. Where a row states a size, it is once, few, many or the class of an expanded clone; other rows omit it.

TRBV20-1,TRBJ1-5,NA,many,TGCAGTGCTAGAGATCCCTTTTCAGGGGAACTTAGCAATCAGCCCCAGCATTTT,CSARDPFSGELSNQPQHF
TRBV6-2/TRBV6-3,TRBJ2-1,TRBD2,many,TGTGCCAGCAGTTACTCTTTAGCGGGATTCAACAATGAGCAGTTCTTC,CASSYSLAGFNNEQFF
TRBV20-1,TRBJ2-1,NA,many,TGCAGTGGGCGGGATATTTACTTCTCCTACAATGAGCAGTTCTTC,CSGRDIYFSYNEQFF
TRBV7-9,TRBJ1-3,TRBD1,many,TGTGCCAGCAGCTCCGGGACAGCTGGAAACACCATATATTTT,CASSSGTAGNTIYF
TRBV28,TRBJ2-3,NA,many,TGTGCCAGCAGTCCAACTAGCACAGATACGCAGTATTTT,CASSPTSTDTQYF
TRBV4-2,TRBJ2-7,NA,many,TGTGCCAGCAGCCAAGCGGGAGACGAGCAGTACTTC,CASSQAGDEQYF
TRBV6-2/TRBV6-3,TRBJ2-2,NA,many,TGTGCCAGCAGCACTGGACCCGGCCTAGCGAGTACCGGGGAGCTGTTTTTT,CASSTGPGLASTGELFF
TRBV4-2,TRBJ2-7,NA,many,TGTGCCAGCAGCCCCATCGACCGGCCCTACGAGCAGTACTTC,CASSPIDRPYEQYF
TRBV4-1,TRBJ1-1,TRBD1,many,TGCGCCAGCAGCCATCGGACAGGGGTGACTGAAGCTTTCTTT,CASSHRTGVTEAFF
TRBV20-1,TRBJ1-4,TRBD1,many,TGCAGTGCTAGGGACTTAGGGGGCGCGGGTGAAAAACTGTTTTTT,CSARDLGGAGEKLFF
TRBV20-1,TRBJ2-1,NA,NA,TGCAGTGCTAGACTACCCGATTCCTACAATGAGCAGTTCTTC,CSARLPDSYNEQFF
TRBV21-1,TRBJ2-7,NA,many,TGTGCCAGCACCTCCGGGACTAGGTCCTACGAGCAGTACTTC,CASTSGTRSYEQYF
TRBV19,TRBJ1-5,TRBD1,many,TGTGCCAGTAGTATGGGGGACAGGGTCTATCAGCCCCAGCATTTT,CASSMGDRVYQPQHF
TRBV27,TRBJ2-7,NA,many,TGTGCCAGCAGTTTGGGCAAGGTCTACGAGCAGTACTTC,CASSLGKVYEQYF
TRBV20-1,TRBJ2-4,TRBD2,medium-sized,TGCAGTGCTGGACTAGCGGGAAACGCCAAAAACATTCAGTACTTC,CSAGLAGNAKNIQYF
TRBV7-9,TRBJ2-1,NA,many,TGTGCCAGCAGCTTTGTCGTCGGCGGCCTCTCCTACAATGAGCAGTTCTTC,CASSFVVGGLSYNEQFF
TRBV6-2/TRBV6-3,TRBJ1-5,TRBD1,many,TGTGCCAGCGAGACAGGGTTAGGACAGCCCCAGCATTTT,CASETGLGQPQHF
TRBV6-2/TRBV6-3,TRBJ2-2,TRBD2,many,TGTGCCAGCAGCCACCCCCCTCTAGCGGGAGGTAACACCGGGGAGCTGTTTTTT,CASSHPPLAGGNTGELFF
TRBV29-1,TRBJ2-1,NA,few,TGCAGCGTTGAGGGGGGAGTGGGTTACAATGAGCAGTTCTTC,CSVEGGVGYNEQFF
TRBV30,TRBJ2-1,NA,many,TGTGCCCTCGACGGCCCAACCAAACCTAATGAGCAGTTCTTC,CALDGPTKPNEQFF
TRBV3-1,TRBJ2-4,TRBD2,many,TGTGCCAGCAGCCCAGGGACTAGCGGGGGGGTAGCCAAAAACATTCAGTACTTC,CASSPGTSGGVAKNIQYF
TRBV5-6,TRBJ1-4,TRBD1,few,TGTGCCAGCAGCAACGGACAGGCTAATGAAAAACTGTTTTTT,CASSNGQANEKLFF
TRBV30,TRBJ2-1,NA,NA,TGTGCTTTTGACCTCACTCCAAGCTCCTACAATGAGCAGTTCTTC,CAFDLTPSSYNEQFF
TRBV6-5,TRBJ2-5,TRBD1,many,TGTGCCAGCTCTATCCGAAACAGGGGAACAGAGACCCAGTACTTC,CASSIRNRGTETQYF
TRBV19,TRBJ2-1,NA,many,TGTGCCAGTAGTACGCCCCCCGGACCTCATTACAATGAGCAGTTCTTC,CASSTPPGPHYNEQFF
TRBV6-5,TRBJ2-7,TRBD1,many,TGTGCCAGCAGTTCCCCGGCACAGGGGGCGTGGGAGCAGTACTTC,CASSSPAQGAWEQYF
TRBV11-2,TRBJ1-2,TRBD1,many,TGTGCCAGCAGCTCGACAGGGGCTCGAATAGGCGGCTACACCTTC,CASSSTGARIGGYTF
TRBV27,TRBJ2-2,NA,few,TGTGCCAGCAGTTTATTGGTGGGGGGGGAGCTGTTTTTT,CASSLLVGGELFF
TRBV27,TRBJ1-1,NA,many,TGTGCCAGCAGGGAGAGGCCTCGACCGCACACTGAAGCTTTCTTT,CASRERPRPHTEAFF
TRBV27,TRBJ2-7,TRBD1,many,TGTGCCAGCAGTTTGCAGGGGGCTTCCTACGAGCAGTACTTC,CASSLQGASYEQYF
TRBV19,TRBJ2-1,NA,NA,TGTGCCAGTAGTATTTACGGGGATAGCTACAATGAGCAGTTCTTC,CASSIYGDSYNEQFF
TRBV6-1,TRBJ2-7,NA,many,TGTGCCAGCAGTCCCCTGGGTTTGGGATACGAGCAGTACTTC,CASSPLGLGYEQYF
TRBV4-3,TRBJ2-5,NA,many,TGCGCCAGCAGCCCCGACCGGTCCCAAGAGACCCAGTACTTC,CASSPDRSQETQYF
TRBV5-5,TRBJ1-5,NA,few,TGTGCCAGCAGCCCATGGCTAGCGGGGCGGGAAAATCAGCCCCAGCATTTT,CASSPWLAGRENQPQHF
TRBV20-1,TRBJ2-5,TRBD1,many,TGCAGTGCTAGAGGTCTCGGACAGGGGCAGACCCAGTACTTC,CSARGLGQGQTQYF
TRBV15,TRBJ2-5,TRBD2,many,TGTGCCACCAGCAGAGATCCTTCTCGGGAGGCACAAGAGACCCAGTACTTC,CATSRDPSREAQETQYF
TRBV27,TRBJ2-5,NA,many,TGTGCCAGCAGTTTGGGACCCGCCCGGGAGACCCAGTACTTC,CASSLGPARETQYF
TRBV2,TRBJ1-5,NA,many,TGTGCCAGCATTCCCGCCCTGAATCAGCCCCAGCATTTT,CASIPALNQPQHF
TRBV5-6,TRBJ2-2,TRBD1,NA,TGTGCCAGCAGCCAGGGGGTCAGAGGCACCGGGGAGCTGTTTTTT,CASSQGVRGTGELFF
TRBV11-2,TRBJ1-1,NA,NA,TGTGCCAGCAGCCCACTTCGTGGAGACACTGAAGCTCTCTTT,CASSPLRGDTEALF
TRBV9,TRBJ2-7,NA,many,TGTGCCAGCAGCGGGGGCGCGGGCTACGAGCAGTACTTC,CASSGGAGYEQYF
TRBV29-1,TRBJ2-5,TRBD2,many,TGCAGCGTTGAAGATGCGCGGGAGGGCCTGACCCAGTACTTC,CSVEDAREGLTQYF
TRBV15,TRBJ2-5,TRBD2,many,TGTGCCACCAGCAGAGGGACTAGCGGCCCCCAAGAGACCCAGTACTTC,CATSRGTSGPQETQYF
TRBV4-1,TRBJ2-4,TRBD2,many,TGCGCCAGCAGCCAAGCCCCTTTAGCGGGACTAGCCAAAAACATTCAGTACTTC,CASSQAPLAGLAKNIQYF
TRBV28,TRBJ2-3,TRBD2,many,TGTGCCAGCAGTTTAGGGGCGGGGGGCACAGATACGCAGTATTTT,CASSLGAGGTDTQYF
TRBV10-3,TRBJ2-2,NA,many,TGTGCCATCAGAAAAAACAGGCCGAACACCGGGGAGCTGTTTTTT,CAIRKNRPNTGELFF
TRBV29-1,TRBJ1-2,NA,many,TGCAGCGTCAGGACAGTAGCTAACTATGGCTACACCTTC,CSVRTVANYGYTF
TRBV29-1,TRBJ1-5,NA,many,TGCAGCGTTGAAGATAGGGATCTCCTCGACCTAAGCAATCAGCCCCAGCATTTT,CSVEDRDLLDLSNQPQHF
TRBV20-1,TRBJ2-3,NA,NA,TGCAGTGCTTGGGATCTTCGCAGGGTCGAATCGGTGAGGACAGATACGCAGTATTTT,CSAWDLRRVESVRTDTQYF
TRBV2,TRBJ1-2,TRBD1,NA,TGTGCCAGCGGGGACAGGGCTGGATATGGCTACACCTTC,CASGDRAGYGYTF